These T cell receptor beta chains were read from a single sample in a study of T cells in Graves' hyperthyroidism and ophthalmopathy. TCRdb itself ran the multiplex PCR reads through MiXCR, one entry per CDR3 protein. The sample carries fewer than 350,000 distinct CDR3 sequences, 10% to 15% recorded once. Sequencing used blood. The receptors come from a woman in her thirties with Graves' hyperthyroidism that later progressed to Graves' ophthalmopathy. The CDR3 runs from the conserved cysteine through the conserved F or W. Fields, in order: clone size, D gene, J gene, V gene, CDR3 DNA, CDR3 protein. A D gene is named only where the DNA matches it firmly. Clone size is stated in some rows and not others, as once, few, many or a class when expanded.

abundance: many
d_gene: NA
j_gene: TRBJ2-1
v_gene: TRBV9
CDR3nt: TGTGCCAGCAGCGTAGACGGGAGCCTCAGCGAGCAGTTCTTC
CDR3aa: CASSVDGSLSEQFF

abundance: many
d_gene: NA
j_gene: TRBJ1-2
v_gene: TRBV20-1
CDR3nt: TGCAGTACCTTAGAGAGAGGAGTTTATGGCTACACCTTC
CDR3aa: CSTLERGVYGYTF

abundance: NA
d_gene: NA
j_gene: TRBJ2-1
v_gene: TRBV9
CDR3nt: TGTGCCAGCAGCGTAGACCCCGCATCCTACAATGAGCAGTTCTTC
CDR3aa: CASSVDPASYNEQFF

abundance: many
d_gene: TRBD1
j_gene: TRBJ1-4
v_gene: TRBV18
CDR3nt: TGTGCCAGCTCAGAAATGACAGGGGGCACGGAAAAACTGTTTTTT
CDR3aa: CASSEMTGGTEKLFF

abundance: NA
d_gene: NA
j_gene: TRBJ2-2
v_gene: TRBV5-1
CDR3nt: TGCGCCAGCAGCTTGGCCTCGACCAAGAACACCGGGGAGCTGTTTTTT
CDR3aa: CASSLASTKNTGELFF

abundance: many
d_gene: TRBD1
j_gene: TRBJ1-1
v_gene: TRBV29-1
CDR3nt: TGCAGCGTTGTTAGGGACAGGGGAAGGACTGAAGCTTTCTTT
CDR3aa: CSVVRDRGRTEAFF

abundance: NA
d_gene: TRBD2
j_gene: TRBJ2-3
v_gene: TRBV6-1
CDR3nt: TGTGCCAGCTCCTCAGGCACTAGCGGGAGGAAAGATACGCAGTATTTT
CDR3aa: CASSSGTSGRKDTQYF

abundance: many
d_gene: NA
j_gene: TRBJ1-5
v_gene: TRBV19
CDR3nt: TGTGCCAGTAGTAGGGAGGAAAGTAGCAATCAGCCCCAGCATTTT
CDR3aa: CASSREESSNQPQHF

abundance: few
d_gene: TRBD2
j_gene: TRBJ2-7
v_gene: TRBV15
CDR3nt: TGTGCCACCAGCAGAAGAGGGACTAGCGGTAACTACGAGCAGTACTTC
CDR3aa: CATSRRGTSGNYEQYF

abundance: many
d_gene: NA
j_gene: TRBJ2-3
v_gene: TRBV20-1
CDR3nt: TGCAGTGCTAGGATTCAGGACGGGGTTAGGGCTTACACAGATACGCAGTATTTT
CDR3aa: CSARIQDGVRAYTDTQYF

abundance: NA
d_gene: NA
j_gene: TRBJ1-4
v_gene: TRBV6-1
CDR3nt: TGTGCCAGCAGTCCCGACAGGATAGAACTGTTTTTT
CDR3aa: CASSPDRIELFF

abundance: few
d_gene: NA
j_gene: TRBJ2-2
v_gene: TRBV27
CDR3nt: TGTGCCAGCAGTTTCGCGGGCACTTGGGACACCGGGGAGCTGTTTTTT
CDR3aa: CASSFAGTWDTGELFF

abundance: many
d_gene: TRBD1
j_gene: TRBJ1-5
v_gene: TRBV28
CDR3nt: TGTGCCAGCAGTGTCCGGGACAGCTATTATCAGCCCCAGCATTTT
CDR3aa: CASSVRDSYYQPQHF

abundance: many
d_gene: NA
j_gene: TRBJ2-7
v_gene: TRBV11-3
CDR3nt: TGTGCCAGCAGCTTAGAGGCGGCTCGGGAGCAGTACTTC
CDR3aa: CASSLEAAREQYF

abundance: many
d_gene: TRBD1
j_gene: TRBJ1-4
v_gene: TRBV28
CDR3nt: TGTGCCAGCAGTGACAGGGGGCAAAGTAATGAAAAACTGTTTTTT
CDR3aa: CASSDRGQSNEKLFF

abundance: many
d_gene: TRBD1
j_gene: TRBJ1-5
v_gene: TRBV4-1
CDR3nt: TGCGCCAGCAGCCATATGACAGGGGACGGTCAGCCCCAGCATTTT
CDR3aa: CASSHMTGDGQPQHF

abundance: many
d_gene: NA
j_gene: TRBJ2-5
v_gene: TRBV20-1
CDR3nt: TGCAGTGCTCGGGGGTTCGGGGAGACCCAGTACTTC
CDR3aa: CSARGFGETQYF

abundance: many
d_gene: NA
j_gene: TRBJ2-2
v_gene: TRBV27
CDR3nt: TGTGCCAGCAGTTTTCTCGGGGAGCTGTTTTTT
CDR3aa: CASSFLGELFF

abundance: few
d_gene: NA
j_gene: TRBJ2-7
v_gene: TRBV19
CDR3nt: TGTGCCAGTAGTACCCTGGAGGGCTTATCCTACGAGCAGTACTTC
CDR3aa: CASSTLEGLSYEQYF

abundance: many
d_gene: NA
j_gene: TRBJ1-6
v_gene: TRBV18
CDR3nt: TGTGCCAGCTCCCTTCTGGGGACACTGGATAATTCACCCCTCCACTTT
CDR3aa: CASSLLGTLDNSPLHF

abundance: many
d_gene: NA
j_gene: TRBJ2-1
v_gene: TRBV27
CDR3nt: TGTGCCAGCAGTCCGACCGCCTACTCATGGGGCCACCTGAATGAGCAGTTCTTC
CDR3aa: CASSPTAYSWGHLNEQFF

abundance: many
d_gene: NA
j_gene: TRBJ2-3
v_gene: TRBV11-3
CDR3nt: TGTGCCAGCAGCTTCCTACGCACAGATACGCAGTATTTT
CDR3aa: CASSFLRTDTQYF

abundance: few
d_gene: TRBD2
j_gene: TRBJ2-1
v_gene: TRBV4-3
CDR3nt: TGCGCCAGCAGCCCGGGACTAGCGGAATACAATGAGCAGTTCTTC
CDR3aa: CASSPGLAEYNEQFF

abundance: few
d_gene: TRBD2
j_gene: TRBJ2-1
v_gene: TRBV10-3
CDR3nt: TGTGCCATCAGTGATTTAGCGGGAGGAGCCTACAATGAGCAGTTCTTC
CDR3aa: CAISDLAGGAYNEQFF

abundance: NA
d_gene: NA
j_gene: TRBJ2-3
v_gene: TRBV5-4
CDR3nt: TGTGCCAGCAGCGGCGCGGGAAACACAGATACGCAGTATTTT
CDR3aa: CASSGAGNTDTQYF

abundance: NA
d_gene: NA
j_gene: TRBJ2-2
v_gene: TRBV6-1
CDR3nt: TGTGCCAGCAGTTCCCCCGGGTATAGGCGGAACACCGGGGAGCTGTTTTTT
CDR3aa: CASSSPGYRRNTGELFF

abundance: NA
d_gene: TRBD1
j_gene: TRBJ2-3
v_gene: TRBV7-9
CDR3nt: TGTGCCAGCAGCTCACCGGGACAGGGCGGCGAAGATACGCAGTATTTT
CDR3aa: CASSSPGQGGEDTQYF

abundance: many
d_gene: NA
j_gene: TRBJ1-4
v_gene: TRBV6-2/TRBV6-3
CDR3nt: TGTGCCAGCAGTTTTTATCGGGGCGACCTGGAAGAAAAACTGTTTTTT
CDR3aa: CASSFYRGDLEEKLFF

abundance: NA
d_gene: NA
j_gene: TRBJ2-5
v_gene: TRBV7-9
CDR3nt: TGTGCCAGCAGCCTCGCCAGGGGTTTAGAAGAGACCCAGTACTTC
CDR3aa: CASSLARGLEETQYF

abundance: many
d_gene: NA
j_gene: TRBJ1-2
v_gene: TRBV11-1
CDR3nt: TGTGCCAGCAGCTCCGACCGTCGTGGAAAGACCTTC
CDR3aa: CASSSDRRGKTF

abundance: NA
d_gene: TRBD2
j_gene: TRBJ2-4
v_gene: TRBV5-1
CDR3nt: TGCGCCAGCAGCAGGACTAGCCAAAAAAACATTCAGTACTTC
CDR3aa: CASSRTSQKNIQYF

abundance: many
d_gene: NA
j_gene: TRBJ2-1
v_gene: TRBV27
CDR3nt: TGTGCCAGCAGTCCCAGGACTGGCATTGGCTCCTATGAGCAGTTCTTC
CDR3aa: CASSPRTGIGSYEQFF

abundance: many
d_gene: TRBD1
j_gene: TRBJ2-2
v_gene: TRBV7-2
CDR3nt: TGTGCCAGCAGCCAGGGACAGTTCACCGGGGAGCTGTTTTTT
CDR3aa: CASSQGQFTGELFF

abundance: NA
d_gene: NA
j_gene: TRBJ1-1
v_gene: TRBV5-1
CDR3nt: TGCGCCAGCAGCTTGGGACAGCTTGACGCTGAAGCTTTCTTT
CDR3aa: CASSLGQLDAEAFF

abundance: many
d_gene: NA
j_gene: TRBJ1-6
v_gene: TRBV20-1
CDR3nt: TGCAGTGCTCAGGATGGAGGCTCACCCCTCCACTTT
CDR3aa: CSAQDGGSPLHF

abundance: many
d_gene: NA
j_gene: TRBJ2-7
v_gene: TRBV6-1
CDR3nt: TGTGCCAGCAGAACTCCGGGAGCTTACGAGCAGTACTTC
CDR3aa: CASRTPGAYEQYF

abundance: many
d_gene: TRBD1
j_gene: TRBJ1-6
v_gene: TRBV12-3/TRBV12-4
CDR3nt: TGTGCCAGCAGTTTCCGGGGACAGGGAAATTCACCCCTCCACTTT
CDR3aa: CASSFRGQGNSPLHF

abundance: many
d_gene: NA
j_gene: TRBJ2-5
v_gene: TRBV3-1
CDR3nt: TGTGCCAGCAGCCTTGACTCGGTCTGGGGGACCCAGTACTTC
CDR3aa: CASSLDSVWGTQYF

abundance: NA
d_gene: TRBD1
j_gene: TRBJ2-2
v_gene: TRBV12-3/TRBV12-4
CDR3nt: TGTGCCAGCAGTTCGAGGACAGGGACGAACACCGGGGAGCTGTTTTTT
CDR3aa: CASSSRTGTNTGELFF

abundance: few
d_gene: NA
j_gene: TRBJ2-1
v_gene: TRBV27
CDR3nt: TGTGCCAGCAGTTTGGAACCCCAGGGGGGTCGCCAGTTCTTC
CDR3aa: CASSLEPQGGRQFF

abundance: many
d_gene: TRBD2
j_gene: TRBJ2-2
v_gene: TRBV9
CDR3nt: TGTGCCAGCAGCGCCATTAGCGGGAGTCTCACCGGGGAGCTGTTTTTT
CDR3aa: CASSAISGSLTGELFF

abundance: many
d_gene: NA
j_gene: TRBJ2-1
v_gene: TRBV30
CDR3nt: TGTGCCTGGAGAATCAACAATGAGCAGTTCTTC
CDR3aa: CAWRINNEQFF

abundance: many
d_gene: TRBD2
j_gene: TRBJ2-1
v_gene: TRBV7-2
CDR3nt: TGTGCCAGCAGCCGCCAGCGGGAGCCCCCCAATGAGCAGTTCTTC
CDR3aa: CASSRQREPPNEQFF

abundance: many
d_gene: NA
j_gene: TRBJ2-1
v_gene: TRBV13
CDR3nt: TGTGCCAGCAGCGTGGCCGGGACTTCTGCCTCCTACAATGAGCAGTTCTTC
CDR3aa: CASSVAGTSASYNEQFF

abundance: many
d_gene: TRBD1
j_gene: TRBJ2-5
v_gene: TRBV14
CDR3nt: TGTGCCAGCAGTCGACAGGGGGTACGGGAGACCCAGTACTTC
CDR3aa: CASSRQGVRETQYF

abundance: NA
d_gene: NA
j_gene: TRBJ1-6
v_gene: TRBV4-1
CDR3nt: TGCGCCAGCAGCCACCCAGAGACAGCCGATAATTCACCCCTCCACTTT
CDR3aa: CASSHPETADNSPLHF

abundance: many
d_gene: NA
j_gene: TRBJ2-3
v_gene: TRBV13
CDR3nt: TGTGCCAGCAGCTCTGCGGGAAGCACAGATACGCAGTATTTT
CDR3aa: CASSSAGSTDTQYF

abundance: many
d_gene: NA
j_gene: TRBJ1-4
v_gene: TRBV28
CDR3nt: TGTGCCAGCAGTTTAGTAAGGGCCTCAGGCCCTGAAAAACTGTTTTTT
CDR3aa: CASSLVRASGPEKLFF

abundance: NA
d_gene: TRBD1
j_gene: TRBJ1-6
v_gene: TRBV2
CDR3nt: TGTGCCAGCAGCCTGCCGGGACAGGGTAATTCACCCCTCCACTTT
CDR3aa: CASSLPGQGNSPLHF

abundance: many
d_gene: NA
j_gene: TRBJ1-2
v_gene: TRBV28
CDR3nt: TGTGCCAGCAACGTACCCGCCAGGGACTATGGCTACACCTTC
CDR3aa: CASNVPARDYGYTF